Below, 5 T cell receptor beta chains from the same sample are listed, as sequenced in a study of metastatic and nonmetastatic thyroid tumors. TCRdb re-called clones from the PCR reads using MiXCR. The repertoire holds tens of thousands of clones, approximately 20% seen once, with about 4% in the top ten. Thyroid surgery took place with no prior treatment in any patient. The material sequenced was adjacent normal tissue. The receptors derive from a female donor with papillary thyroid cancer or a benign thyroid nodule (not recorded which). Some clones in this sample may be carry-over from other donors' samples.

Of note for this clone: A much larger clone sits a single nucleotide away, making a read error possible. The chain links TRBV18 to TRBJ2-2; a possible D gene is TRBD2 (5 bases). Per the germline V gene, CDR1 is KGHSH and CDR2 is LQKENI. This CDR3 comprises 12 residues. CDR3 sequence: CASSPNPGKLFF. The CDR3 DNA is TGTGCCAGCTCACCAAATCCCGGGAAGCTGTTTTTT.

This clone was picked up many times. The rearrangement uses TRBV6-1 and TRBJ1-4; D possibly corresponds to TRBD1 (5 bases). The V gene's germline CDR1 is MNHNS and CDR2 SASEGT. The CDR3 runs to 14 residues. V was clipped by 8 bases and J by 3 bases, with 13 bases between them. The CDR3 sequence: CASFLGTSNEKLFF. DNA of the CDR3: TGTGCCAGCTTTTTAGGGACGTCTAATGAAAAACTGTTTTTT.

This clone was recorded many times. The chain is built from TRBV7-2 and TRBJ2-7; 13 nucleotides line up with TRBD2. The CDR3 runs to 15 residues. J lost 7 bases, V lost 5 bases, and 8 bases had no gene match. Germline V gene lookup returns CDR1 SGHTA and CDR2 FQGNSA. CDR3 DNA sequence: TGTGCCAGCAGCCTCTGGACTAGCGGGAGTGTTGAGCAGTACTTC. Its protein is CASSLWTSGSVEQYF.

This clone came up many times. The rearrangement links TRBV20-1 to TRBJ1-2; D is possibly TRBD1 (5 bases). This CDR3 has 13 residues. Trimming pared 6 bases from V and 4 bases from J, leaving 15 bases between. The V gene's germline CDR1 is DFQATT and CDR2 SNEGSKA (reference sequence). The DNA of the CDR3 is TGCAGTGCAGATTGGGACGCCGGCTATGGCTACACCTTC. Residues: CSADWDAGYGYTF.

This clone was counted many times. The chain employs TRBV20-1 and TRBJ1-5; D unresolved. This CDR3 has 12 residues. Germline lookup yields CDR1 DFQATT and CDR2 SNEGSKA (reference sequence). V was clipped by 6 bases and J by 7 bases, with 13 bases between them. In nucleotides, the CDR3 is TGCAGTGCCCCATGGGGTAACCAGCCCCAGCATTTT. It specifies CSAPWGNQPQHF.